The 27 T cell receptor beta chains in this list originate from one sample, sequenced in a study of blood T cell repertoires in COVID-19. Data came from immunoSEQ multiplex PCR; TCRdb stores just in-frame clones and leaves some out. The sample holds a few hundred thousand clones, around four fifths seen once. Sequenced: PBMCs or T cells enriched from blood (not recorded which). The receptors here all came from a man between 40 and 49 years old who had recovered from COVID-19.

The chain uses TRBV3-1 (or the pseudogene TRBV3-2) and TRBJ2-7; 11 bases line up with TRBD2. The CDR3 is made up of 14 amino acids. Losses at the gene ends were 5 bases for V and 3 bases for J; bases not matched to a gene: 3. CDR1 is LGHDT, CDR2 YNNKEL, per germline (reference sequence). As DNA, the CDR3 is TGTGCCAGCAGCAGAGGGACTAGCGGCTACGAGCAGTACTTC. Residues: CASSRGTSGYEQYF.

The chain uses TRBV21-1 and TRBJ1-5; the table's D gene call, TRBD1, was not cross checked with the DNA. TRBV21-1 is an annotated pseudogene. There are 14 residues in the CDR3. The CDR3 nucleotides are TGTGCCAGCAGCAGGGGGCGCAGAGGTCAGCCCCAGCATTTT. Its protein is CASSRGRRGQPQHF.

Only one count was recorded for this clone. The chain joins TRBV11-2 to TRBJ1-4; tentative D call: TRBD1 (5 bases). The CDR3 extends over 14 amino acids. CDR1 SGHAT and CDR2 FQNNGV come from the germline V gene. V lost 1 base and J lost 4, with 7 bases in between. The CDR3 DNA reads TGTGCCAGCAGCTTAGTCGGGGGTAATGAAAAACTGTTTTTT. Protein product: CASSLVGGNEKLFF.

This clone was counted only a few times. This chain uses TRBV2 with TRBJ1-5; TRBD1 agrees at 9 bases. Losses at the gene ends were 6 bases for V and 6 bases for J; bases not matched to a gene: 6. This CDR3 contains 14 residues. From germline, CDR1 is SNHLY and CDR2 FYNNEI. The CDR3 sequence: CASSGQGTFQPQHF. The CDR3 bases are TGTGCCAGCAGCGGACAGGGGACTTTTCAGCCCCAGCATTTT.

The genes are TRBV7-8 and TRBJ2-7, with TRBD2 matching over 11 bases. CDR3 length: 24 residues. The V segment lost 5 bases and the J segment 0 bases; nucleotides outside the gene matches: 30. Per the germline V gene, CDR1 is SGHVS and CDR2 is FQNEAQ. The CDR3 loop is CASSPFITLPFPGTSGTNSYEQYF. DNA for the CDR3: TGTGCCAGCAGCCCGTTCATAACCCTTCCTTTTCCCGGGACTAGCGGAACAAACTCCTACGAGCAGTACTTC.

The chain recombines TRBV2 with TRBJ2-3; 11 bases are a match to TRBD1. CDR3 length: 14 residues. The V gene end was trimmed by 7 bases and the J gene end by 4 bases; junction bases not matched to a gene: 4. CDR1 and CDR2 from the germline V gene are SNHLY and FYNNEI. The CDR3 region is CASTGTGGSDTQYF. In nucleotides, the CDR3 is TGTGCCAGCACCGGGACAGGGGGGTCAGATACGCAGTATTTT.

J is TRBJ2-1 and V is TRBV12-5, with D hard to call. Germline V gene data show CDR1 as LGHNT and CDR2 as FRNRAP. V dropped 3 bases and J dropped 3 bases, with 3 bases sitting between them. The CDR3 is made up of 12 amino acids. The CDR3 DNA reads TGTGCTAGTGGTTTCAGCTACAATGAGCAGTTCTTC. This translates into CASGFSYNEQFF.

This rearrangement joins TRBV4-1 to TRBJ2-7, with D maybe TRBD1 (7 bases). Trimming shortened V by 4 bases and J by 3 bases, and 19 bases separated the two germline ends. The CDR3 has 16 residues. Germline CDR1 is MGHRA and CDR2 is YSYEKL. The CDR3 DNA reads TGCGCCAGCAGCCCGGGACTTCTTAGGGGGCTCTACGAGCAGTACTTC. Translated, it gives CASSPGLLRGLYEQYF.

V is TRBV19 and J is TRBJ1-4; TRBD1 agrees at 9 bases. The CDR3 spans 15 residues. Germline values: CDR1 LNHDA, CDR2 SQIVND (reference sequence). Trimming took 3 bases from V and 5 from J; bases not matched to a gene: 4. The DNA of the CDR3 is TGTGCCAGTAGTATCTGGACAGGGGAGAATGAAAAACTGTTTTTT. Its translation: CASSIWTGENEKLFF.

The CDR3 sequence is CASSQEAPIQGAGELFF. Here the CDR3 DNA reads TGTGCCAGCAGCCAAGAAGCCCCCATCCAGGGGGCCGGGGAGCTGTTTTTT. This chain joins TRBV14 and TRBJ2-2; TRBD1 matches at 7 bases. CDR1 is SGHDN, CDR2 FVKESK, per germline. Trimming took 0 bases from V and 6 from J; bases not matched to a gene: 10. The CDR3 consists of 17 residues.

This clone has just one count. This chain uses TRBV18 with TRBJ1-5, with 9 nucleotides matching TRBD1. This CDR3 contains 15 residues. Germline assignment: CDR1 KGHSH and CDR2 LQKENI. J lost 3 bases, V lost 3 bases, and 3 bases had no gene match. The CDR3 sequence is CASSPGQGFNQPQHF. CDR3 coding DNA: TGTGCCAGCTCACCGGGACAGGGATTCAATCAGCCCCAGCATTTT.

V is TRBV7-8 and J is TRBJ2-3; 8 bases are shared with TRBD1. Germline values: CDR1 SGHVS, CDR2 FQNEAQ. The CDR3 sequence is 12 residues long. DNA of the CDR3: TGTGCTTCGGGACAGGCGCCAGATACGCAGTATTTT. As protein: CASGQAPDTQYF.

The chain recombines TRBV7-2 with TRBJ1-5; D possibly corresponds to TRBD1 (5 bases). This CDR3 comprises 19 residues. CDR1 SGHTA and CDR2 FQGNSA come from the germline V gene. V gave up 0 bases and J gave up 4 bases, with 22 bases separating them. The CDR3 loop is CASSLAVGVGLPLNQPQHF. CDR3 coding DNA: TGTGCCAGCAGCTTAGCGGTAGGGGTCGGGCTTCCCCTAAATCAGCCCCAGCATTTT.

V usage is TRBV12-3 or TRBV12-4 and J usage is TRBJ1-2; 7 bases fit TRBD1. The CDR3 extends over 12 amino acids. The junction had 6 bases not matched to a gene; V was cut back by 6 bases and J by 8 bases. CDR3 in amino acids: CASRMGQRGYTF. The CDR3 DNA is TGTGCCAGCAGGATGGGACAGCGGGGCTACACCTTC.

With regard to this clone: Other DNA sequences in this specimen translate into the identical CDR3. The chain carries TRBV6-5 and TRBJ2-6; 9 bases are shared with TRBD1. V dropped 6 bases and J dropped 1; count of bases not matched to a gene: 1. The CDR3 sequence is 15 residues long. In germline, CDR1 is MNHEY, CDR2 SVGAGI. DNA of the CDR3: TGTGCCAGCAGGACAGGGGGTTCTGGGGCCAACGTCCTGACTTTC. Translated: CASRTGGSGANVLTF.

This clone was seen a handful of times. The chain employs TRBV2 and TRBJ2-2; the match to TRBD2 covers 8 bases. Germline V CDR1 and CDR2: SNHLY, FYNNEI. V gave up 9 bases and J gave up 5 bases; unmatched junction bases: 5. The CDR3 covers 13 residues. Here the CDR3 DNA reads TGTGCCAGACTCTCGGGGGGGACCGGGGAGCTGTTTTTT. It codes for CARLSGGTGELFF.

The genes are TRBV5-6 and TRBJ1-1; D uncertain. The length of the CDR3 is 14 residues. Germline CDR1 reads SGHDT; CDR2 reads YYEEEE. The ends were cut back, 3 bases at V and 6 bases at J, with 15 bases in the middle. CDR3 amino acids: CASSSTRTLPEAFF. The CDR3 DNA is TGTGCCAGCAGCTCTACTAGGACCCTCCCTGAAGCTTTCTTT.

CDR3: CASSTRTGMGSPLHF. CDR3 sequence (DNA): TGTGCCAGCAGCACTCGGACAGGGATGGGCTCACCCCTCCACTTT. This chain uses TRBV5-8 with TRBJ1-6, with 8 bases matching TRBD1. The germline gives CDR1 SGHTS, CDR2 YDEGEE. V dropped 4 bases and J dropped 10; count of bases not matched to a gene: 10. This CDR3 is built from 15 residues.

This clone turned up a few times. J is TRBJ1-1 and V is TRBV30; D gene uncertain. Trimming removed 3 bases from V and 2 bases from J, with 10 bases in between. There are 13 residues in the CDR3. Per germline, CDR1 GTSNPN and CDR2 SVGIG (reference sequence). The DNA of the CDR3 is TGTGCCTGGAGGGCAGGACTTAACACTGAAGCTTTCTTT. Its protein product is CAWRAGLNTEAFF. The whole variable domain, filled in from reference TRBV30 and TRBJ1-1, reads SQTIHQWPATLVQPVGSPLSLECTVEGTSNPNLYWYRQAAGRGLQLLFYSVGIGQISSEVPQNLSASRPQDRQFILSSKKLLLSDSGFYLCAWRAGLNTEAFFGQGTRLTVV.

This clone came up once. The gene calls are TRBV19 and TRBJ2-1, with 8 bases matching TRBD1. CDR1 LNHDA and CDR2 SQIVND come from the germline V gene (reference sequence). The CDR3 is 15 residues long. After removal of 4 bases from V and 7 bases from J, the junction contained 9 bases not matched to a gene. The CDR3, as DNA: TGTGCCAGTAGTAAAGGACAGGGAGGTTCGAATGAGCAGTTCTTC. Translated, it gives CASSKGQGGSNEQFF.

This chain joins TRBV29-1 and TRBJ1-2, with 9 positions matching TRBD1. CDR3 length equals 15 residues. Germline V lookup: CDR1 SQVTM, CDR2 ANQGSEA. J gave up 3 bases and V 4 bases, and 9 bases lay outside the gene matches. CDR3 residues: CSVVGTGFPDYGYTF. DNA of the CDR3: TGCAGCGTTGTCGGGACAGGGTTCCCAGACTATGGCTACACCTTC.

This chain uses TRBV7-9 with TRBJ2-7; tentatively, D is TRBD1 (6 bases). This CDR3 is 14 amino acids long. The germline V gene has CDR1 SEHNR and CDR2 FQNEAQ (reference sequence). The V gene lost 5 bases and the J gene lost 0 bases, with 11 bases spanning the gap. Here the CDR3 reads CASSDWTASYEQYF. The CDR3 coding sequence is TGTGCCAGCAGCGACTGGACAGCCTCCTACGAGCAGTACTTC.

This chain links TRBV4-1 with TRBJ2-7, with 8 bases that match TRBD1. V trimming: 0 bases; J trimming: 2 bases; junction bases outside the gene matches: 6. This CDR3 region has 16 residues. CDR1 and CDR2 from the germline V gene are MGHRA and YSYEKL. CDR3 residues: CASSQDAGTGAYEQYF. The CDR3 bases are TGCGCCAGCAGCCAAGACGCCGGGACAGGAGCCTACGAGCAGTACTTC.

This clone was picked up one time. The J gene is TRBJ1-3, the V gene TRBV5-6; 7 positions match TRBD1. V shed 1 base, J shed 5 bases, and the junction held 9 bases outside the gene matches. The CDR3 is 16 amino acids. The germline gives CDR1 SGHDT, CDR2 YYEEEE. CDR3 sequence reads: CASSLFRGTERNTIYF. As DNA, the CDR3 is TGTGCCAGCAGCTTGTTTAGAGGGACAGAACGAAACACCATATATTTT.

This clone was recorded once. The chain uses TRBV5-1 and TRBJ1-4; D is uncertain. The V end lost 3 bases, the J end lost 4 bases, and 10 bases lay between the germline ends. CDR1 SGHRS and CDR2 YFSETQ come from the germline V gene. The CDR3 length is 14 residues. DNA for the CDR3: TGCGCCAGCAGCTCCACAGCTATTAATGAAAAACTGTTTTTT. Translated, it gives CASSSTAINEKLFF.

The CDR3 DNA is TGCGCCAGCAGCCTGATGGCGTCAGGGGGCTATGGCTACACCTTC. Its translation is CASSLMASGGYGYTF. The rearrangement uses TRBV5-1 and TRBJ1-2; 7 bases are shared with TRBD1. V was pared by 4 bases and J by 4 bases, with 10 bases of the junction left unmatched. The CDR3 has 15 residues. Germline assignment: CDR1 SGHRS and CDR2 YFSETQ. Looking up the rest from reference TRBV5-1 and TRBJ1-2 gives the full variable domain: KAGVTQTPRYLIKTRGQQVTLSCSPISGHRSVSWYQQTPGQGLQFLFEYFSETQRNKGNFPGRFSGRQFSNSRSEMNVSTLELGDSALYLCASSLMASGGYGYTFGSGTRLTVV.

The CDR3 sequence is CATSGGTSGLSSTDTQYF. As DNA, the CDR3 is TGTGCCACCAGTGGCGGGACTAGCGGGCTTTCTAGCACAGATACGCAGTATTTT. The chain links TRBV24-1 to TRBJ2-3; TRBD2 matches 12 bases. The CDR3 covers 18 residues. Germline CDR1 is KGHDR and CDR2 is SFDVKD. Trimming at V came to 5 bases and at J to 0 bases, leaving 8 bases not matched to a gene.